Below are 27 T cell receptor beta chains sequenced from a single sample in a study. TCRdb independently ran MiXCR on the 5' RACE reads; one entry per CDR3 protein. Of about 13,000 distinct CDR3 sequences in the sample, less than 25% are singletons; the top ten hold around 2.9%. The sequencing sample was made of naive CD4+ T cells sorted from blood. Subset denoted: naive CD4+ T cells, CD4+CD45RA+CD25-. All receptors come from a female donor with breast cancer.

Turning to this clonotype: One junction end does not reproduce the germline sequence, and a read error may be involved. The DNA of the CDR3 is TGCGCCAGCAGCTTGGTGCCAGGGACTAACTACGGCTACACCTTC. As protein: CASSLVPGTNYGYTF. The chain joins TRBV5-1 to TRBJ1-2, with TRBD1 as a possible D gene (5 bases). The CDR3 extends over 15 amino acids. Per the germline V gene, CDR1 is SGHRS and CDR2 is YFSETQ.

In this sample, this clonotype turned up many times. This clone may be a read error of a much larger clone one base away. The gene calls are TRBV6-5 and TRBJ2-1; unclear D gene. This CDR3 spans 15 amino acids. CDR1 and CDR2 from the germline V gene are MNHEY and SVGAGI. Between the trimmed V and J ends, which lost 4 bases and 12 bases, there was a span of 22 bases. CDR3 sequence (DNA): TGTGCCAGCAGTTTACGAGACTGGGCCCCTCACGCGCAGTTCTTC. Its translation: CASSLRDWAPHAQFF.

This clonotype was detected only a few times. The rearrangement uses TRBV20-1 and TRBJ1-5; TRBD1 agrees at 9 bases. Trimming at V came to 2 bases and at J to 3 bases, leaving 8 bases not matched to a gene. The V gene's germline CDR1 is DFQATT and CDR2 SNEGSKA (reference sequence). This CDR3 region has 16 residues. CDR3 amino acids: CSARNSGQGLNQPQHF. The CDR3 coding sequence is TGCAGTGCTAGAAATTCTGGACAGGGGCTCAATCAGCCCCAGCATTTT.

This clonotype was counted between two and nine times. This may be a read error: a much more frequent sequence differs by one nucleotide. The chain is built from TRBV12-3 or TRBV12-4 and TRBJ2-7; 8 bases are shared with TRBD2. The CDR3 is made up of 15 amino acids. V gave up 5 bases and J gave up 6 bases; unmatched junction bases: 12. The CDR3 loop reads CASSPRLARGREQYF. CDR3 nucleotide sequence: TGTGCCAGCAGTCCAAGACTAGCGAGAGGGCGCGAGCAGTACTTC.

By share of the sample, this clonotype is medium-sized (0.01 to 0.1%). This rearrangement joins TRBV7-3 to TRBJ1-3; D is undetermined. CDR3 length: 14 residues. The germline V and J ends were trimmed by 2 bases and 0 bases, with 5 bases remaining between them. Germline V gives CDR1 SGHTA, CDR2 FQGTGA. In nucleotides, the CDR3 is TGTGCCAGCAGCTTAGAGCACTCTGGAAACACCATATATTTT. Protein sequence: CASSLEHSGNTIYF.

The gene calls are TRBV5-1 and TRBJ2-3, with a tentative D call TRBD2 (7 bases). The CDR3 has 15 residues. With 5 bases removed from V and 6 bases from J, the gap between germline ends came to 19 bases. The germline gives CDR1 SGHRS, CDR2 YFSETQ. The CDR3 DNA reads as TGCGCCAGCAGGTTAAGGGGGGGAGTCCAGGATACGCAGTATTTT. It is translated as CASRLRGGVQDTQYF.

A remark on this clonotype: The CDR3 does not end in the conserved phenylalanine or tryptophan, so this is likely a read error. The chain joins TRBV6-5 to TRBJ2-1, with D perhaps TRBD1 (6 bases). The CDR3 is 12 amino acids. V lost 6 bases to trimming and J lost 8 bases, with 11 bases between them. Germline CDR1 MNHEY, CDR2 SVGAGI. The CDR3 region has the DNA TGTGCCAGCAGCCCTCAGGGGTATGAGCAGTTCCTC. Protein product: CASSPQGYEQFL.

About this clonotype: A clone one base away is much larger, so this may be a read error. This chain links TRBV7-3 with TRBJ2-1; 12 nucleotides agree with TRBD2. From germline, CDR1 is SGHTA and CDR2 FQGTGA. CDR3 length: 15 amino acids. The CDR3 bases are TGTGCCGGCAGCCCAAGGACTAGCGGGATGACTGAGCAGTTCTTC. This encodes CAGSPRTSGMTEQFF. Full variable domain (rest looked up from reference TRBV7-3 and TRBJ2-1): GAGVSQTPSNKVTEKGKYVELRCDPISGHTALYWYRQSLGQGPEFLIYFQGTGAADDSGLPNDRFFAVRPEGSVSTLKIQRTERGDSAVYLCAGSPRTSGMTEQFFGPGTRLTVL.

In this sample, this clonotype turned up many times. J is TRBJ1-5 and V is TRBV25-1; the D gene is possibly TRBD1 (6 bases). This CDR3 spans 14 amino acids. Germline lookup yields CDR1 MGHDK and CDR2 SYGVNS. V lost 4 bases and J 6 bases, leaving 13 bases between the germline ends. As DNA, the CDR3 is TGTGCCAGCAGTGCTCAGGGGCATTCTCAGCCCCAGCATTTT. Protein sequence: CASSAQGHSQPQHF.

This clonotype came up once. A much larger clone differs by one base, so this may be a read error. The final CDR3 position lacks the conserved phenylalanine or tryptophan, pointing to a likely read error. V and J are TRBV6-5 and TRBJ2-7; weak D call: TRBD1 (6 bases). This CDR3 spans 15 amino acids. In germline, CDR1 is MNHEY, CDR2 SVGAGI. V was shortened by 0 bases and J by 6 bases, with 15 bases between the two germline ends. CDR3 bases: TGTGCCAGCAGTTACTCTAGGGGGTCAGCGGTCGAGCAGTACTAC. Its protein is CASSYSRGSAVEQYY.

This clonotype qualifies as medium-sized. This chain joins TRBV5-1 and TRBJ1-1; D unresolved. Trimming pared 1 base from V and 4 bases from J, leaving 5 bases between. The CDR3 covers 12 residues. The germline V gene has CDR1 SGHRS and CDR2 YFSETQ. The CDR3 is CASSLKPTEAFF. The CDR3 DNA follows: TGCGCCAGCAGCTTGAAGCCCACTGAAGCTTTCTTT. The whole variable domain, filled in from reference TRBV5-1 and TRBJ1-1, reads KAGVTQTPRYLIKTRGQQVTLSCSPISGHRSVSWYQQTPGQGLQFLFEYFSETQRNKGNFPGRFSGRQFSNSRSEMNVSTLELGDSALYLCASSLKPTEAFFGQGTRLTVV.

This clonotype appeared many times. J is TRBJ2-7 and V is TRBV29-1, with 10 bases identical to TRBD1. Germline CDR1 and CDR2: SQVTM and ANQGSEA. Trimming removed 4 bases from V and 6 bases from J; junction bases left unmatched: 9. The CDR3 length is 14 residues. CDR3 residues: CSVAWGQGFGEQYF. CDR3 sequence (DNA): TGCAGCGTTGCTTGGGGACAGGGGTTTGGCGAGCAGTACTTC.

The sample holds many counts of this clonotype. The V gene is TRBV5-1, the J gene TRBJ1-2; the D is unclear. CDR1 is SGHRS and CDR2 is YFSETQ in the germline V gene. There are 12 residues in the CDR3. Trimming removed 0 bases at V and 7 bases at J, with 7 bases between. Here the CDR3 DNA reads TGCGCCAGCAGCTTGGAAGGGCTTGGCTACACCTTC. Amino acids: CASSLEGLGYTF.

The chain combines TRBV7-3 with TRBJ2-1, with 13 bases fitting TRBD2. The J segment lost 10 bases and the V segment lost 1 base, leaving 13 bases of the junction unmatched. This CDR3 contains 18 residues. Looked up from germline, CDR1 is SGHTA and CDR2 is FQGTGA. CDR3 amino acids: CASSLIHGTSGTLTEQFF. The DNA of the CDR3 is TGTGCCAGCAGCTTAATACACGGGACTAGCGGGACCCTTACAGAGCAGTTCTTC.

About this clonotype itself: With a much larger clone just one base away, this may be a read error. The gene calls are TRBV7-2 and TRBJ1-4; 7 bases are a match to TRBD1. After removal of 5 bases from V and 7 bases from J, the junction contained 10 bases not matched to a gene. The CDR3 runs to 15 residues. Germline loops: CDR1 SGHTA, CDR2 FQGNSA. The CDR3 sequence is CTSSLSGQLIEKLFF. The CDR3 DNA reads TGTACCAGCAGCCTATCGGGACAGTTGATTGAAAAACTGTTTTTT.

This clonotype has ten or more counts. The chain carries TRBV6-5 and TRBJ2-7; D tentatively fits TRBD1 or TRBD2 (5 bases each). The V end was cut by 4 bases, the J end by 4 bases, with 20 bases between. Germline CDR1 reads MNHEY; CDR2 reads SVGAGI. This CDR3 is built from 16 residues. CDR3 in amino acids: CASSSPRGPRQYEQYF. The CDR3, as DNA: TGTGCCAGCAGTTCCCCTCGGGGCCCCCGTCAATACGAGCAGTACTTC.

This clonotype is categorized as medium-sized (0.01 to 0.1%). V gene TRBV3-1 combines with J gene TRBJ1-1; TRBD1 aligns across 12 bases. The CDR3 extends over 15 amino acids. Germline CDR1 is LGHDT and CDR2 is YNNKEL (reference sequence). Trimming removed 4 bases from V and 3 bases from J; junction bases left unmatched: 3. The CDR3 bases are TGTGCCAGCAGCCCCGGGACAGGGGGCCACACTGAAGCTTTCTTT. Its protein is CASSPGTGGHTEAFF.

This clonotype was recorded at least ten times. The CDR3 loop reads CASSLYRTEDQPQHF. The CDR3 nucleotides read TGCGCCAGCAGCCTCTACAGGACAGAGGATCAGCCCCAGCATTTT. The chain is built from TRBV4-1 and TRBJ1-5; perhaps TRBD1 as D (6 bases). Germline V gene sequence: CDR1 MGHRA, CDR2 YSYEKL. This CDR3 has 15 residues. V shed 4 bases and J shed 5 bases, with 15 bases lying between them.

The table lists this clonotype with a count of one. This rearrangement joins TRBV18 to TRBJ1-5; TRBD1 is a possible D gene (6 bases). Between the trimmed V and J ends, which lost 0 bases and 9 bases, there was a span of 18 bases. The CDR3 totals 16 residues. Germline CDR1 KGHSH, CDR2 LQKENI. The CDR3 DNA sequence: TGTGCCAGCTCACCACCAGGACAGCCTTTATTCCGGCCCCAGCATTTT. Protein: CASSPPGQPLFRPQHF.

The table lists this clonotype with many counts. The chain is built from TRBV29-1 and TRBJ2-1, with D perhaps TRBD1 or TRBD2 (5 bases each). Trimming removed 2 bases from V and 4 bases from J, with 12 bases in between. Germline-derived CDR1 and CDR2 are SQVTM and ANQGSEA. The CDR3 contains 14 residues. CDR3 region: CSVETGRNYNEQFF. The CDR3 coding sequence is TGCAGCGTTGAAACGGGACGTAATTACAATGAGCAGTTCTTC.

For this clonotype: A much larger clone lies one base from this, so it may be a read error. The rearrangement uses TRBV20-1 and TRBJ2-1, with D perhaps being TRBD1 or TRBD2 (5 bases each). Between the trimmed V and J ends, which lost 2 bases and 6 bases, there was a span of 29 bases. The CDR3 extends over 19 amino acids. Looked up from germline, CDR1 is DFQATT and CDR2 is SNEGSKA (reference sequence). The CDR3 region has the DNA TGCAGTGCTAGATCTGTTGGGTCCCCCGGGGCAGGAGGTTTCAATGAGCAGTTCTTC. Its protein product is CSARSVGSPGAGGFNEQFF.

The chain couples TRBV6-5 to TRBJ2-5, with D hard to call. The germline V gene encodes CDR1 MNHEY and CDR2 SVGAGI. CDR3 length: 16 residues. V was cut by 2 bases and J by 4 bases, with 17 bases left in between. This chain's CDR3 is CASSYNPTWWVETQYF. The CDR3 coding sequence is TGTGCCAGCAGTTACAACCCGACATGGTGGGTAGAGACCCAGTACTTC.

By share, this clonotype counts as medium-sized (0.01 to 0.1%). The chain joins TRBV12-3 or TRBV12-4 to TRBJ1-5; TRBD1 matches at 9 bases. This CDR3 is built from 15 residues. V shed 6 bases, J shed 2 bases, and the junction held 5 bases outside the gene matches. CDR3 protein: CASRGQGGGNQPQHF. CDR3 sequence (DNA): TGTGCCAGCAGGGGACAGGGAGGGGGCAATCAGCCCCAGCATTTT.

This clonotype was seen many times. The chain links TRBV4-1 to TRBJ1-5; no reliable D call. Germline assignment: CDR1 MGHRA and CDR2 YSYEKL. The CDR3 covers 15 residues. V was clipped by 2 bases and J by 11 bases, with 19 bases between them. CDR3 region: CASSQFGQAREAQHF. CDR3 DNA sequence: TGCGCCAGCAGCCAATTCGGCCAGGCGAGAGAAGCCCAGCATTTT.

This clonotype was found many times. This rearrangement joins TRBV5-6 to TRBJ2-1; D gene ambiguous. Germline CDR1 SGHDT, CDR2 YYEEEE. This CDR3 is built from 11 residues. Trimming removed 4 bases from V and 8 bases from J, with 7 bases in between. The CDR3 DNA is TGTGCCAGCAGCGGAACAGATGAGCAGTTCTTC. The encoded protein is CASSGTDEQFF.

The chain uses TRBV24-1 and TRBJ2-1; TRBD2 agrees at 10 bases. Germline-derived CDR1 and CDR2 are KGHDR and SFDVKD. The length of the CDR3 is 19 residues. V trimming: 0 bases; J trimming: 7 bases; junction bases outside the gene matches: 14. The CDR3 is CATSDLPSSIAGGKNEQFF. The CDR3 DNA sequence: TGTGCCACCAGTGATTTGCCCTCTTCCATAGCGGGAGGTAAAAATGAGCAGTTCTTC.

This clonotype is labeled medium-sized (0.01 to 0.1%). V is TRBV7-6 and J is TRBJ1-5; possible D gene TRBD1, 6 bases. V lost 10 bases and J lost 3, with 16 bases in between. From germline, CDR1 is SGHVS and CDR2 FNYEAQ. The CDR3 covers 14 residues. This chain's CDR3 is CATRLGGVNQPQHF. The CDR3, as DNA: TGTGCCACCCGGTTGGGGGGCGTCAATCAGCCCCAGCATTTT. Drawing the rest from reference TRBV7-6 and TRBJ1-5, the complete variable domain is GAGVSQSPRYKVTKRGQDVALRCDPISGHVSLYWYRQALGQGPEFLTYFNYEAQQDKSGLPNDRFSAERPEGSISTLTIQRTEQRDSAMYRCATRLGGVNQPQHFGDGTRLSIL.